This TCR beta chain originates from a study of blood T cell repertoires in COVID-19 (dated by TCRdb to the early 2020s). With respect to the entire study: The collaborator samples originated in the United States, Italy and Spain and spanned the acute and convalescent phases of COVID-19. The prospective study material was composed of cDNA or gDNA derived from T cells, B-cell-depleted T cells, or PBMCs. Deeply sampled blood TCRbeta repertoires from subjects exposed to, actively infected with, or recovered from COVID-19 were included in the dataset. The repertoires were made available in a free public database intended to serve as a resource for research on the immune response to SARS-CoV-2. Samples were obtained from the ongoing ImmuneRACE study (first 160 participants) and from about 1,300 subjects provided by 6 global collaborators. Sample metadata almost always included a de-identified subject ID, COVID-19 status, age in years and sex. HLA class I and class II types, where available, came from metadata supplied by the sample provider rather than from assay-based typing.

TCRbeta CDR3 regions were amplified from genomic DNA using the immunoSEQ Assay, a bias-controlled multiplex PCR. The published analysis was carried out like this. The number of nucleated cells in each sample was estimated from the amplification of reference gene primers within the assay. Sequence reads were collapsed and filtered to measure the absolute abundance of every unique TCRbeta CDR3 rearrangement. For each sample, productive Simpson clonality was calculated by taking the square root of Simpson's diversity index across productive rearrangements. What TCRdb holds here is the immuneACCESS table cut down to in-frame rearrangements. Part of the clones is not present; checked against another copy, under half of the missing clones reflect an unresolved V gene, and the others are unexplained. V, J and clone size were drawn from that table, and D and trimming were deduced from the DNA. This sample gives just under 60,000 clones in total; roughly 80% of them show up just once. Of the sample, more than 9.5% falls within the top ten clones.

The collaborating institutions used their own protocols to collect whole blood in K2EDTA tubes. Collaborator samples were shipped for TCRbeta analysis as frozen whole blood, isolated PBMCs, or DNA extracted from either sample type. Broad study findings and their caveats: How much clinical and demographic metadata was included differed by source and by participant, and the metadata was provided uncurated.

Of note for this clone: It has no known antigen specificity. Base quality data are lacking; no much larger clone is found one base away.

The CDR3, from cysteine to phenylalanine, totals 18 residues. The CDR3 DNA has 54 bases and is translated from base 1. CDR1 and CDR2 (SEHNR, FQNEAQ) derive from the germline V gene (reference sequence). Germline trimming amounts to 5 bases on V and 2 bases on J, with 7 as the count of junction bases outside the gene matches. This receptor was identified in a human donor in a cohort sampled during active COVID-19. Recombination linked TRBV7-9 to TRBJ2-1, and TRBD2 aligns with 15 junction nucleotides. Sequencing was performed on peripheral blood. The sequenced DNA is TGTGCCAGCAGCAGGACTAGCGGGAGGGGCCTTACCTACAATGAGCAGTTCTTC. This is translated as CASSRTSGRGLTYNEQFF.